This entry features one T cell receptor beta chain sequence. The antigen is not known. This sample was included in a study of cytomegalovirus exposure and HLA in healthy donors. General study points: Previously analyzed data showed that most TCR beta V segments were productive at a frequency of about 90% or about 30%. In a later analysis, V- and J-gene trimming of beta chains associated with a DCLRE1C missense variant, replicated independently.

60 Vbeta and 13 Jbeta primers were used in PCR. Original processing methods: An analysis performed later counted 73 million or so unique TCR beta chains (roughly 10 million of them shared). Measured with immunoSEQ multiplex PCR; TCRdb has only the in-frame clones, and not every one. The V and J calls and clone size come from that table; D and trimming were worked out from the DNA. This table holds 250,000 or so clones, about nine tenths found once. Germline V gene lookup returns CDR1 GTSNPN and CDR2 SVGIG (reference sequence). The CDR3 is 12 amino acids. The V gene is TRBV30, the J gene TRBJ2-5; D perhaps matches TRBD2 (6 bases). The DNA end favors TRBJ2-7, so the J call may be wrong. The sample was PBMCs. This TCR derives from a girl aged 2 to 9 in good health and CMV-seronegative. DNA of the CDR3: TGTGCCTGGAGTCTTGGGGGGTACGAGCAGTACTTC. Translation gives CAWSLGGYEQYF.